This T cell receptor (beta chain) is from a study of blood T cell repertoires in COVID-19. At the level of the study: The United States, Italy and Spain supplied acute and convalescent COVID-19 samples. Sources were T cells, B-cell-depleted T cells, or PBMCs; the material itself was cDNA or gDNA.

This clone has a single count. In the original processing: Cell counts per sample came from amplifying reference gene primers. Measured with immunoSEQ multiplex PCR; TCRdb has only the in-frame clones, and not every one. That table supplies the V and J calls and clone size; D and trimming were determined from the DNA. Here the sample spans around 200,000 clones, about 83% being singletons. Looked up from germline, CDR1 is LGHNT and CDR2 is FRNRAP. The CDR3 has 17 residues. V lost 1 base to trimming and J lost 3 bases; unmatched junction nucleotides: 7. The origin of this receptor is a woman in her 40s with active or convalescent COVID-19. The rearrangement links TRBV12-5 to TRBJ1-5; 9 bases align to TRBD1. The sample taken for sequencing was peripheral blood. The CDR3 here is CASGLESGQGLNQPQHF. CDR3 sequence (DNA): TGTGCTAGTGGTTTGGAATCGGGACAGGGCCTCAATCAGCCCCAGCATTTT.